The source of this T cell receptor beta chain is a study of T cell responses to AZD1222 COVID-19 vaccine. Background on the study: Second-dose timings of about 4 or about 12 weeks were pooled.

This CDR3 region has 12 residues. V lost 3 bases to trimming and J lost 7 bases, with 7 bases between them. Clones were read by immunoSEQ multiplex PCR, and TCRdb kept only the in-frame ones, dropping some. Here the sample spans 110,000 to 150,000 clones, approximately 83% being singletons. This clone was seen only once. What it binds is not known. Overall study results and limits: The study reported that nearly half of spike-specific TCRs target unmutated variant regions.

The sample was peripheral blood, taken on day 0 of AZD1222 vaccination. The chain has TRBV12-3 or TRBV12-4 and TRBJ1-5; maybe TRBD1 (5 bases). The sequence was obtained from an adult in good health. The CDR3 loop reads CASSFGGQPQHF. The DNA for the CDR3 is TGTGCCAGCAGTTTCGGGGGGCAGCCCCAGCATTTT.